This TCR beta chain emerged from a study of Ad26.COV2.S vaccination and SARS-CoV-2 variants. Study-level background: By the intramuscular route, Ad26.COV2.S was given once, or twice 56 days apart. Whole-study findings and limits: Measurements of TCR breadth and depth may have given underestimates of the total T cell responses. The study found higher spike-specific TCR breadth in vaccine than placebo recipients.

Notes on this clone: Its target is unknown.

TCRdb's table, derived via immunoSEQ multiplex PCR, lists solely in-frame clones and lacks some. The sample has roughly 500,000 clones, around 88% seen once; the top ten hold around 13%. Stated treatment: around 19 received Ad26.COV2.S at low or high dose, single or two shots; roughly five received placebo; per-sample allocation not given. Specimens were obtained on day 63 following the first vaccine or placebo injection. The receptor was derived from a person between 18 and 65 years old who received the Ad26.COV2.S COVID-19 vaccine or a placebo. The source was peripheral blood, collected in a trial of Ad26.COV2.S vaccine versus placebo.

Written as DNA, the CDR3 is TGTGCCAGTAGTATACCCCGGTCCCGAGGGGATGGCTACACCTTC. Translating gives CASSIPRSRGDGYTF. The V call is TRBV19, the J call TRBJ1-2, with a possible D match to TRBD1 (5 bases). The V and J ends lost 2 bases and 6 bases respectively, with 16 bases between them. The CDR3 runs to 15 residues. Germline lookup yields CDR1 LNHDA and CDR2 SQIVND (reference sequence).